This T cell receptor (beta chain) was observed in a study of blood T cell repertoires in COVID-19. Study information: Italy, Spain and the United States were the sources of the convalescent and acute COVID-19 samples. Nucleic acid was either cDNA or gDNA, and it came from T cells, B-cell-depleted T cells, or PBMCs.

Authors' processing steps: It was from reference gene primer amplification that nucleated cell counts were estimated. Data came from immunoSEQ multiplex PCR; TCRdb stores just in-frame clones and leaves some out. D and trimming were read from the DNA, whereas the V and J calls and clone size are those reported in that table. The table has some 190,000 clones, roughly nine tenths seen once; the top ten hold approximately 1.1%. The ends lost 4 bases at V and 0 bases at J; junction bases unmatched: 5. This CDR3 has 15 residues. From germline, CDR1 is MNHEY and CDR2 SVGAGI. Input material: peripheral blood. The chain uses TRBV6-5 and TRBJ1-2; 7 nucleotides align to TRBD1. The receptor was derived from a man aged 25 to 45 with acute or convalescent COVID-19. The CDR3 DNA sequence: TGTGCCAGCAGTTTTTCAGGGGGTTCTAACTATGGCTACACCTTC. Its protein is CASSFSGGSNYGYTF.